The entry below describes one T cell receptor beta chain. As yet, its antigen is unknown. The sorting of each CD8+ T cell subset was done in triplicate, at 300,000 cells each. The CDR3 extends over 13 amino acids. Germline CDR1 and CDR2: MNHEY and SMNVEV (reference sequence). The data stem from a study of CXCR3-negative and CXCR3-positive naive CD8 T cells. The libraries of TRB cDNA were prepared using 5' RACE with UMI labels. TCRdb re-analyzed the 5' RACE reads; it lists each CDR3 protein once, without DNA. The table lists roughly 99,000 distinct CDR3 sequences, with roughly 0.99% in the top ten. Study-wide results and limits: Cryopreserved cells partially lost CXCR3 expression, and fresh PBMCs were used in most assays. Naive CXCR3-positive cells had TRB CDR3s more hydrophobic than those of CXCR3-negative naive cells. Both naive subsets had comparably high diversity; memory CD8+ cells much lower. No difference in surface CD5 was seen between naive subsets, and TCR strength was inferred from TRB CDR3 properties.

This chain connects TRBV27 to TRBJ2-5; TCRdb names TRBD1, which stays unverified in the absence of DNA. Specimen: naive CXCR3+ CD8+ T cells from blood. Indicated subset: CD45RO-CCR7+CD27+CD95- naive CD8+ T cells expressing CXCR3 (TNR3+). This clonotype originated in a human donor in good health. Some clones in this sample may be carry-over from other donors' samples. CDR3 protein: CASSSPPGETQYF.